Below are 31 T cell receptor beta chains sequenced from a single sample in a study of blood T cell repertoires in COVID-19. The assay was immunoSEQ multiplex PCR, and TCRdb's table has in-frame clones only and misses some. The sample carries 75,000 to 100,000 clones, roughly 86% recorded once. The sample was peripheral blood. These receptors were taken from a human donor in a cohort sampled during active COVID-19.

The chain links TRBV19 to TRBJ2-7; D perhaps matches TRBD1 (5 bases). This CDR3 region has 12 residues. V dropped 3 bases and J dropped 7 bases, with 10 bases sitting between them. Germline CDR1 reads LNHDA; CDR2 reads SQIVND (reference sequence). The CDR3 sequence: CASSMGQFEQYF. The CDR3 coding sequence is TGTGCCAGTAGTATGGGGCAGTTTGAGCAGTACTTC.

In this sample, this clone turned up a few times. V is TRBV6-5 and J is TRBJ1-5; D not resolved. Germline-derived CDR1 and CDR2 are MNHEY and SVGAGI. V lost 2 bases to trimming and J lost 6 bases, with 8 bases between them. There are 13 residues in the CDR3. The CDR3 DNA reads TGTGCCAGCAGTTACGAGGGCGGTCAGCCCCAGCATTTT. Translated: CASSYEGGQPQHF.

The chain joins TRBV23-1 to TRBJ1-1; 7 bases fit TRBD1. TRBV23-1 is an ORF for which the function is uncertain. The CDR3 is made up of 18 amino acids. V dropped 6 bases and J dropped 1; count of bases not matched to a gene: 17. The CDR3 protein is CASRRRDSGSGTNTEAFF. In DNA form, the CDR3 reads TGCGCCAGCAGGAGAAGGGACAGCGGGTCGGGGACGAACACTGAAGCTTTCTTT.

This clone was observed a single time. J is TRBJ2-5 and V is TRBV25-1, with D maybe TRBD1 (5 bases). Trimming pared 3 bases from V and 5 bases from J, leaving 10 bases between. CDR1 is MGHDK and CDR2 is SYGVNS in the germline V gene. The CDR3 consists of 13 residues. CDR3 bases: TGTGCCAGCAGTGACCCAGGGCGGGAGACCCAGTACTTC. It is translated as CASSDPGRETQYF.

The gene calls are TRBV6-2 or TRBV6-3 and TRBJ2-7, with 9 bases lining up with TRBD1. V trimming: 3 bases; J trimming: 9 bases; junction bases outside the gene matches: 3. This CDR3 is 12 amino acids long. Germline lookup yields CDR1 MNHEY and CDR2 SVGEGT. The CDR3 loop reads CASSYMTGGQYF. The CDR3 nucleotides are TGTGCCAGCAGTTATATGACAGGGGGGCAGTACTTC.

This chain connects TRBV9 to TRBJ2-7; TRBD1 matches at 10 bases. The length of the CDR3 is 13 residues. Germline loops: CDR1 SGDLS, CDR2 YYNGEE. The ends lost 7 bases at V and 4 bases at J; junction bases unmatched: 5. The CDR3 here is CASAGTGEYEQYF. CDR3 DNA sequence: TGTGCCAGCGCCGGGACAGGGGAATACGAGCAGTACTTC.

The chain combines TRBV28 with TRBJ2-2; TRBD2 aligns across 7 bases. V lost 5 bases, J lost 5 bases, and 8 bases stayed unmatched. The CDR3 has 15 residues. CDR1 and CDR2 from the germline V gene are MDHEN and SYDVKM. CDR3 sequence reads: CASSPAGSGTGELFF. The CDR3, as DNA: TGTGCCAGCAGTCCAGCGGGATCCGGGACCGGGGAGCTGTTTTTT. Full variable domain (outside the CDR3, taken from reference TRBV28 and TRBJ2-2): DVKVTQSSRYLVKRTGEKVFLECVQDMDHENMFWYRQDPGLGLRLIYFSYDVKMKEKGDIPEGYSVSREKKERFSLILESASTNQTSMYLCASSPAGSGTGELFFGEGSRLTVL.

This rearrangement joins TRBV25-1 to TRBJ2-7; 7 nucleotides match TRBD2. CDR1 and CDR2 (germline): MGHDK, SYGVNS. V was clipped by 7 bases and J by 2 bases; unmatched bases: 14. This CDR3 is built from 16 residues. The CDR3 is CASTRKSLAVTYEQYF. The CDR3 nucleotides read TGTGCCAGCACCCGAAAATCCCTAGCGGTAACCTACGAGCAGTACTTC.

This clone was observed a single time. The rearrangement joins TRBV11-2 to TRBJ2-2; D is unresolved. CDR3 length: 14 residues. V lost 4 bases to trimming and J lost 9 bases, with 15 bases between them. From germline, CDR1 is SGHAT and CDR2 FQNNGV. The CDR3 loop reads CASSYIQRPRELFF. The CDR3, as DNA: TGTGCCAGCAGCTACATCCAGCGTCCCCGGGAGCTGTTTTTT.

The chain couples TRBV19 to TRBJ1-4; D remains ambiguous. From germline, CDR1 is LNHDA and CDR2 SQIVND (reference sequence). The CDR3 loop spans 13 amino acids. V gave up 8 bases and J gave up 5 bases, with 12 bases separating them. The CDR3, as DNA: TGTGCCAGTGGTAGACAAGTAAATGAAAAACTGTTTTTT. Translating gives CASGRQVNEKLFF.

The chain joins TRBV24-1 to TRBJ2-3; TRBD2 agrees at 7 bases. The CDR3 is made up of 17 amino acids. Germline V gene lookup returns CDR1 KGHDR and CDR2 SFDVKD. The junction had 6 bases not matched to a gene; V was cut back by 0 bases and J by 1 base. Here the CDR3 DNA reads TGTGCCACCAGTGATTTGCCTAGCGGCCCGGGCACAGATACGCAGTATTTT. Translating it yields CATSDLPSGPGTDTQYF.

The chain couples TRBV7-9 to TRBJ1-1; no clear D. The CDR3 totals 14 residues. From germline, CDR1 is SEHNR and CDR2 FQNEAQ (reference sequence). V dropped 0 bases and J dropped 2 bases, with 7 bases sitting between them. CDR3 sequence: CASSLARANTEAFF. Written as DNA, the CDR3 is TGTGCCAGCAGCTTAGCGCGGGCTAACACTGAAGCTTTCTTT. Using reference TRBV7-9 and TRBJ1-1 for the parts outside the CDR3, the full variable domain is DTGVSQNPRHKITKRGQNVTFRCDPISEHNRLYWYRQTLGQGPEFLTYFQNEAQLEKSRLLSDRFSAERPKGSFSTLEIQRTEQGDSAMYLCASSLARANTEAFFGQGTRLTVV.

This clone appeared a few times. The chain carries TRBV5-1 and TRBJ1-2; D is possibly TRBD1 (5 bases). Trimming cost V 3 bases and J 3 bases, with 18 bases left between them. The CDR3 totals 16 residues. Germline-derived CDR1 and CDR2 are SGHRS and YFSETQ. The CDR3 region is CASSSQGSRFDYGYTF. CDR3 nucleotides: TGCGCCAGCAGCTCGCAGGGCAGCCGTTTTGACTATGGCTACACCTTC.

The chain joins TRBV7-8 to TRBJ2-7, with 10 bases fitting TRBD1. Germline CDR1 reads SGHVS; CDR2 reads FQNEAQ. The CDR3 spans 16 residues. V was clipped by 5 bases and J by 3 bases; unmatched bases: 10. CDR3 nucleotides: TGTGCCAGCAGCCCAGGGACCCGGGACAGGGGCTACGAGCAGTACTTC. It codes for CASSPGTRDRGYEQYF.

Remarks on this clone: Other DNA sequences of this sample code for an identical CDR3. The chain couples TRBV6-2 or TRBV6-3 to TRBJ2-1; D gene uncertain. The CDR3 is 14 amino acids. The germline gives CDR1 MNHEY, CDR2 SVGEGT. Deletions cut 2 bases from V and 3 bases from J, with 8 bases between. The CDR3 loop is CASSYKLVYNEQFF. CDR3 sequence (DNA): TGTGCCAGCAGTTACAAGCTAGTCTACAATGAGCAGTTCTTC.

This rearrangement joins TRBV15 to TRBJ1-1, with TRBD1 matching over 9 bases. V dropped 0 bases and J dropped 5; count of bases not matched to a gene: 7. The CDR3 spans 16 residues. Germline V gene sequence: CDR1 LNHNV, CDR2 YYDKDF (reference sequence). The CDR3, as DNA: TGTGCCACCAGCAGAGACCCACAGGGGGCGAGGACTGAAGCTTTCTTT. It specifies CATSRDPQGARTEAFF. The entire variable domain, with the rest obtained from reference TRBV15 and TRBJ1-1, is as follows: DAMVIQNPRYQVTQFGKPVTLSCSQTLNHNVMYWYQQKSSQAPKLLFHYYDKDFNNEADTPDNFQSRRPNTSFCFLDIRSPGLGDTAMYLCATSRDPQGARTEAFFGQGTRLTVV.

The chain has TRBV4-1 and TRBJ1-3; a weak D match, TRBD1 (6 bases). CDR1 MGHRA and CDR2 YSYEKL come from the germline V gene. The CDR3 length is 15 residues. The V gene lost 3 bases and the J gene lost 3 bases, with 12 bases spanning the gap. The CDR3 nucleotides are TGCGCCAGCAGCCAGACACAGGGTAGTGGAAACACCATATATTTT. This encodes CASSQTQGSGNTIYF.

This clone was observed once. This chain links TRBV6-5 with TRBJ1-1; D is unclear. In germline, CDR1 is MNHEY, CDR2 SVGAGI. With 0 bases removed from V and 1 base from J, the gap between germline ends came to 6 bases. This CDR3 has 14 residues. The chain's CDR3 is CASSYSAQNTEAFF. CDR3 in DNA: TGTGCCAGCAGTTACTCAGCCCAGAACACTGAAGCTTTCTTT.

The J gene is TRBJ1-1, the V gene TRBV10-3; 7 bases match TRBD1. Trimming removed 3 bases from V and 2 bases from J; junction bases left unmatched: 6. This CDR3 is 15 amino acids long. The germline CDR1 and CDR2 sequences are ENHRY and SYGVKD. CDR3 nucleotides: TGTGCCATCAGTGACTCGGGACAGCTTAACACTGAAGCTTTCTTT. This sequence encodes CAISDSGQLNTEAFF.

The chain employs TRBV6-1 and TRBJ1-5; D not certain. Germline values: CDR1 MNHNS, CDR2 SASEGT. This CDR3 spans 13 amino acids. Deletions cut 3 bases from V and 5 bases from J, with 8 bases between. The CDR3 DNA sequence: TGTGCCAGCAGTGACAGGTGGGATCAGCCCCAGCATTTT. Amino acids: CASSDRWDQPQHF.

V is TRBV27 and J is TRBJ1-3; a weak D match, TRBD1 (6 bases). CDR1 and CDR2 (germline): MNHEY, SMNVEV (reference sequence). V was trimmed by 2 bases and J by 3 bases, leaving 8 bases between them. CDR3 length equals 14 residues. CDR3 in DNA: TGTGCCAGCAGTTTAGGGGGCCTTGGAAACACCATATATTTT. Protein sequence: CASSLGGLGNTIYF.

This rearrangement joins TRBV9 to TRBJ2-7; 8 positions match TRBD1. Per germline, CDR1 SGDLS and CDR2 YYNGEE. This CDR3 region has 15 residues. J lost 2 bases, V lost 0 bases, and 4 bases had no gene match. Here the CDR3 DNA reads TGTGCCAGCAGCGTAGCCGACAGGGGCCCCTACGAGCAGTACTTC. Translation: CASSVADRGPYEQYF.

The chain uses TRBV11-2 and TRBJ2-1; 9 bases fit TRBD2. There are 16 residues in the CDR3. Unmatched junction bases numbered 9, after V lost 4 bases and J lost 5 bases. CDR1 and CDR2 from the germline V gene are SGHAT and FQNNGV. The CDR3 DNA sequence: TGTGCCAGCAGCTACCGGAGACTAGCGGTTAACAATGAGCAGTTCTTC. It translates to CASSYRRLAVNNEQFF. Variable domain in full (rest from reference TRBV11-2 and TRBJ2-1): EAGVAQSPRYKIIEKRQSVAFWCNPISGHATLYWYQQILGQGPKLLIQFQNNGVVDDSQLPKDRFSAERLKGVDSTLKIQPAKLEDSAVYLCASSYRRLAVNNEQFFGPGTRLTVL.

This rearrangement joins TRBV5-8 to TRBJ1-1, with D tentatively TRBD1 (5 bases). V lost 7 bases and J 5 bases, leaving 24 bases between the germline ends. The CDR3 sequence is 16 residues long. The germline V gene has CDR1 SGHTS and CDR2 YDEGEE. The chain's CDR3 is CASPGGTRVLSTEAFF. DNA for the CDR3: TGTGCCAGCCCCGGGGGGACCAGGGTTTTGAGTACTGAAGCTTTCTTT.

The chain uses TRBV5-6 and TRBJ1-2; the D is unclear. This CDR3 has 12 amino acids. CDR1 is SGHDT and CDR2 is YYEEEE in the germline V gene. Trimming removed 1 base at V and 8 bases at J, with 9 bases between. This CDR3 reads CASSLYGVGYTF. The CDR3 DNA is TGTGCCAGCAGCTTGTACGGGGTAGGCTACACCTTC.

This chain uses TRBV5-1 with TRBJ2-3; D not resolved. From germline, CDR1 is SGHRS and CDR2 YFSETQ. Deletions cut 6 bases from V and 3 bases from J, with 17 bases between. The CDR3 sequence is 15 residues long. CDR3 residues: CASTINHQVTDTQYF. In nucleotides, the CDR3 is TGCGCCAGCACCATTAACCACCAGGTAACAGATACGCAGTATTTT.

The chain employs TRBV10-3 and TRBJ1-4, with 7 bases identical to TRBD1. The CDR3 consists of 16 residues. Trimming at V came to 0 bases and at J to 0 bases, leaving 1 base not matched to a gene. Germline CDR1 reads ENHRY; CDR2 reads SYGVKD. CDR3 amino acids: CAISESTGTTNEKLFF. As DNA, the CDR3 is TGTGCCATCAGTGAGTCGACAGGGACAACTAATGAAAAACTGTTTTTT.

This chain connects TRBV4-1 to TRBJ2-1, with 8 bases aligning to TRBD2. This CDR3 is 16 amino acids long. Trimming took 0 bases from V and 8 from J; bases not matched to a gene: 9. The germline V gene has CDR1 MGHRA and CDR2 YSYEKL. The CDR3 loop reads CASSQDGAGVGDEQFF. DNA for the CDR3: TGCGCCAGCAGCCAAGACGGAGCGGGAGTGGGCGATGAGCAGTTCTTC.

This clone was seen only a few times. V usage is TRBV28 and J usage is TRBJ2-3, with D perhaps matching TRBD1 (6 bases). CDR1 MDHEN and CDR2 SYDVKM come from the germline V gene. The CDR3 totals 16 residues. Trimming stripped 4 bases from V and 2 bases from J, with 16 bases between. In DNA form, the CDR3 reads TGTGCCAGCAGTTCGAACCAACAGGGCTACACAGATACGCAGTATTTT. Translating it yields CASSSNQQGYTDTQYF. The entire variable domain, with the rest obtained from reference TRBV28 and TRBJ2-3, is as follows: DVKVTQSSRYLVKRTGEKVFLECVQDMDHENMFWYRQDPGLGLRLIYFSYDVKMKEKGDIPEGYSVSREKKERFSLILESASTNQTSMYLCASSSNQQGYTDTQYFGPGTRLTVL.

The chain recombines TRBV29-1 with TRBJ1-2; D remains ambiguous. This CDR3 is 10 amino acids long. The germline V gene encodes CDR1 SQVTM and CDR2 ANQGSEA. Trimming removed 4 bases from V and 8 bases from J, with 8 bases in between. The CDR3 DNA sequence: TGCAGCGTTGGTGCTGGCGGCTACACCTTC. Its translation is CSVGAGGYTF.

The chain combines TRBV3-1 (or the pseudogene TRBV3-2) with TRBJ2-1; 13 bases are a match to TRBD2. Germline lookup yields CDR1 LGHDT and CDR2 YNNKEL (reference sequence). The V gene end was trimmed by 6 bases and the J gene end by 13 bases; junction bases not matched to a gene: 9. The CDR3 consists of 14 residues. The CDR3 DNA reads as TGTGCCAGCAGACCAGGACTAGCGGGAGAGTCTCAGTTCTTC. It translates to CASRPGLAGESQFF.